A single sample gave rise to the 7 T cell receptor beta chains below, sequenced in a study of CD8+CD57+ T cells in acquired aplastic anemia (dated by TCRdb to the late 2010s). The patients picked for sequencing were ones in whom flow cytometry had shown an expansion of CD8+CD57+ cells. The data were produced on an Illumina HiSeq 2000. Profiling of TCR beta VDJ combinations and CDR3 sequences used genomic DNA as the template. In-frame beta chains were kept once TCRdb had trimmed the public reads at Q25 with fastp and called clones with MiXCR. Rows with one shared CDR3 protein collapse into an entry with the most common genes and DNA. Recorded for this sample are about 200,000 distinct CDR3 sequences; approximately 60% of them occurred a single time. The top ten constitute about three fifths of the sample. The sequenced material came from sorted CD4+, CD8+, or CD8+CD57+ T cells (not recorded which) from PBMCs. The receptor set was obtained from a human donor with aplastic anemia.

This clonotype was seen only once. This rearrangement joins TRBV29-1 to TRBJ2-3; TRBD1 agrees at 10 bases. Per germline, CDR1 SQVTM and CDR2 ANQGSEA. CDR3 length: 14 residues. V shed 5 bases and J 6 bases; nucleotides not matched to a gene: 8. CDR3 loop: CSVPGTGVGDTQYF. The DNA for the CDR3 is TGCAGCGTTCCCGGGACAGGGGTCGGTGATACGCAGTATTTT.

This clonotype has a count of ten or more. This sequence joins TRBV12-3 or TRBV12-4 and TRBJ2-5; 9 bases fit TRBD2. The length of the CDR3 is 17 residues. Trimming removed 3 bases from V and 2 bases from J; junction bases left unmatched: 10. CDR3 protein: CASSFVAGASLQETQYF. In DNA, the CDR3 is TGTGCCAGCAGTTTCGTAGCGGGGGCGTCATTACAAGAGACCCAGTACTTC.

This clonotype was counted at least ten times. V usage is TRBV20-1 and J usage is TRBJ2-7; D not certain. Trimming removed 4 bases at V and 4 bases at J, with 17 bases between. The CDR3 is made up of 14 amino acids. Germline V gene lookup returns CDR1 DFQATT and CDR2 SNEGSKA (reference sequence). CDR3 loop: CSATVWAPLYEQYF. The DNA of the CDR3 is TGCAGTGCTACAGTTTGGGCCCCACTTTACGAGCAGTACTTC.

The V call is TRBV19, the J call TRBJ2-1; 9 bases align to TRBD1. CDR1 and CDR2 (germline): LNHDA, SQIVND (reference sequence). Germline trimming cut 7 bases from V and 1 base from J; bases unmatched to any gene: 8. The CDR3 consists of 16 residues. The CDR3 reads CASTSLQGASYNEQFF. The CDR3 nucleotides read TGTGCCAGTACCTCACTACAGGGGGCGTCCTACAATGAGCAGTTCTTC.

DNA of the CDR3: TGTGCCACCAGTGATCCCTTGGCTCGACAGGACCTCTACGAGCAGTACTTC. Amino acid sequence: CATSDPLARQDLYEQYF. The V gene is TRBV24-1, the J gene TRBJ2-7; tentatively, D is TRBD1 (6 bases). The germline V gene encodes CDR1 KGHDR and CDR2 SFDVKD. V gave up 3 bases and J gave up 3 bases, with 20 bases separating them. The CDR3 spans 17 residues.

V and J are TRBV20-1 and TRBJ2-7, with 9 bases matching TRBD1. The CDR3 spans 15 residues. Germline trimming cut 4 bases from V and 0 bases from J; bases unmatched to any gene: 7. CDR1 is DFQATT, CDR2 SNEGSKA, per germline (reference sequence). CDR3 region: CSANAGTGISYEQYF. The CDR3 DNA sequence: TGCAGTGCTAATGCAGGGACAGGGATCTCCTACGAGCAGTACTTC.

To note about this clonotype: The junction departs from the called germline gene at one end, perhaps through a read error. The rearrangement uses TRBV5-1 and TRBJ2-3, with TRBD2 identical over 7 bases. This CDR3 is 13 amino acids long. Looked up from germline, CDR1 is SGHRS and CDR2 is YFSETQ. The CDR3 sequence is CASSLAPGGTQYF. The CDR3 DNA is TGTGCCAGCAGCTTGGCCCCGGGGGGTACGCAGTATTTT.